The present T cell receptor (beta chain) was sequenced within a study of blood T cell repertoires in COVID-19. About the study: The study drew acute and convalescent COVID-19 samples from the United States, Italy and Spain. T cells, B-cell-depleted T cells, or PBMCs provided the cDNA or gDNA that served as material.

The method was immunoSEQ multiplex PCR; TCRdb's version includes in-frame clones alone and lacks a portion of them. The repertoire has some 74,000 clones, roughly nine tenths of them found once; the top ten carry 2.6%. The CDR3 runs 14 residues. V lost 6 bases and J lost 4, with 12 bases in between. Germline CDR1 reads MNHEY; CDR2 reads SMNVEV (reference sequence). Seattle's cohort entered during active infection and was followed longitudinally. Sequencing input: peripheral blood. This TCR was recovered from a man aged 50-60 years with COVID-19, enrolled during active disease. The chain employs TRBV27 and TRBJ1-4; D is possibly TRBD1 (5 bases). CDR3 bases: TGTGCCAGCAGCCAGACAGCACATAATGAAAAACTGTTTTTT. Translating gives CASSQTAHNEKLFF. Supplemented by reference TRBV27 and TRBJ1-4, the full variable domain reads EAQVTQNPRYLITVTGKKLTVTCSQNMNHEYMSWYRQDPGLGLRQIYYSMNVEVTDKGDVPEGYKVSRKEKRNFPLILESPSPNQTSLYFCASSQTAHNEKLFFGSGTQLSVL.